Below, 30 T cell receptor beta chains from the same sample are listed, as sequenced in a study of T-cell reconstitution after alpha-beta-depleted transplantation in children. Unique molecular identifiers were built into the TCRbeta library. TCRdb ran MiXCR on the PCR reads and lists one entry per CDR3 protein. The table shows approximately 640,000 distinct CDR3 sequences, with roughly 15% occurring only once. The specimen comprised PBMCs from the stem cell graft donor, sampled from the stem cell graft. The receptor set was obtained from a human donor who donated a stem cell graft to a child with acute myeloid leukemia.

This clonotype has at least ten counts. The chain employs TRBV20-1 and TRBJ1-2, with TRBD1 identical over 8 bases. Trimming at V came to 4 bases and at J to 5 bases, leaving 3 bases not matched to a gene. CDR1 is DFQATT, CDR2 SNEGSKA, per germline (reference sequence). The length of the CDR3 is 12 residues. The CDR3 sequence: CSAKYRGYGYTF. The CDR3 DNA is TGCAGTGCTAAGTACAGGGGGTATGGCTACACCTTC.

The chain links TRBV18 to TRBJ1-1; D is uncertain. This CDR3 spans 12 amino acids. V lost 0 bases, J lost 8 bases, and 7 bases lay in between. Germline CDR1 KGHSH, CDR2 LQKENI. The chain's CDR3 is CASSPPGREAFF. CDR3 DNA: TGTGCCAGCTCACCACCGGGCAGGGAAGCTTTCTTT.

Many counts were recorded for this clonotype. The CDR3 reads CASSRGGEQYV. The CDR3 DNA follows: TGTGCCAGCAGTCGAGGGGGCGAGCAGTACGTC. The J gene is TRBJ2-7, the V gene TRBV12-3 or TRBV12-4, with a possible D match to TRBD1 (6 bases). The CDR3 has 11 amino acids. The V end lost 5 bases, the J end lost 6 bases, and 8 bases lay between the germline ends.

The chain employs TRBV20-1 and TRBJ2-1; D remains ambiguous. The CDR3 has 13 amino acids. V was shortened by 5 bases and J by 0 bases, with 8 bases between the two germline ends. Germline V lookup: CDR1 DFQATT, CDR2 SNEGSKA (reference sequence). The CDR3 spells CSAHGISYNEQFF. CDR3 nucleotides: TGCAGTGCTCACGGCATCTCCTACAATGAGCAGTTCTTC.

This clonotype was seen a handful of times. DNA for the CDR3: TGTGCCACCAGCAGAGATCGGGATCCGAACACCGGGGAGCTGTTTTTT. Residues: CATSRDRDPNTGELFF. V usage is TRBV15 and J usage is TRBJ2-2; weak D call: TRBD2 (5 bases). CDR3 length: 16 amino acids. V was cut by 0 bases and J by 0 bases, with 8 bases left in between. Germline CDR1 LNHNV, CDR2 YYDKDF (reference sequence).

This rearrangement joins TRBV7-6 to TRBJ1-1, with 8 bases lining up with TRBD1. Germline lookup yields CDR1 SGHVS and CDR2 FNYEAQ. V lost 4 bases and J lost 1; bases outside the gene matches: 5. There are 15 residues in the CDR3. Here the CDR3 DNA reads TGTGCCAGCAGCTCTTCAGGGGGCCCGAACACTGAAGCTTTCTTT. As protein: CASSSSGGPNTEAFF.

This clonotype came up many times. V gene TRBV20-1 combines with J gene TRBJ1-3, with D unresolved. Trimming shortened V by 0 bases and J by 4 bases, and 7 bases separated the two germline ends. This CDR3 is 13 amino acids long. Looked up from germline, CDR1 is DFQATT and CDR2 is SNEGSKA (reference sequence). The CDR3 DNA is TGCAGTGCTAGAGAAGGTGCGGGAAACACCATATATTTT. Its protein product is CSAREGAGNTIYF.

This clonotype was observed many times. V and J are TRBV20-1 and TRBJ1-3; the D is unclear. The V end was cut by 4 bases, the J end by 0 bases, with 10 bases between. This CDR3 has 14 amino acids. Germline loops: CDR1 DFQATT, CDR2 SNEGSKA (reference sequence). CDR3 region: CSATPGGSGNTIYF. CDR3 sequence (DNA): TGCAGTGCTACACCCGGTGGCTCTGGAAACACCATATATTTT.

This clonotype was observed at least ten times. The chain employs TRBV20-1 and TRBJ2-7, with unresolved D. Between the trimmed V and J ends, which lost 2 bases and 3 bases, there was a span of 11 bases. The germline V gene encodes CDR1 DFQATT and CDR2 SNEGSKA (reference sequence). The CDR3 is 13 amino acids. This chain's CDR3 is CSARSRLGYEQYV. In nucleotides, the CDR3 is TGCAGTGCTAGAAGTCGGTTGGGCTACGAGCAGTACGTC.

This clonotype appeared many times. The V gene is TRBV6-1, the J gene TRBJ2-2; 7 positions agree with TRBD2. Germline values: CDR1 MNHNS, CDR2 SASEGT. The ends lost 7 bases at V and 7 bases at J; junction bases unmatched: 12. The CDR3 contains 15 residues. The CDR3 DNA sequence: TGTGCCAGCACCCCCGACGCAGGGAGGGGCGGGGAGCTGTTTTTT. Its translation is CASTPDAGRGGELFF.

The chain carries TRBV6-5 and TRBJ2-6, with 9 bases identical to TRBD1. V lost 8 bases, J lost 2 bases, and 4 bases stayed unmatched. Looked up from germline, CDR1 is MNHEY and CDR2 is SVGAGI. This CDR3 is 15 amino acids long. CDR3 residues: CASRDRVTGANVLTF. The CDR3, as DNA: TGTGCCAGCCGGGACAGGGTTACTGGGGCCAACGTCCTGACTTTC.

The table lists this clonotype with many counts. The chain uses TRBV4-3 and TRBJ2-5; 12 bases line up with TRBD2. The V gene's germline CDR1 is LGHNA and CDR2 YSLEER. This CDR3 has 16 residues. With V trimmed by 0 bases and J by 5 bases, 4 bases remained unmatched. The CDR3 DNA sequence: TGCGCCAGCAGCCAAGATCCTAGCGGGGGGGCCGAGACCCAGTACTTC. This encodes CASSQDPSGGAETQYF.

V and J are TRBV27 and TRBJ1-1; tentatively, D is TRBD1 (5 bases). V was trimmed by 5 bases and J by 3 bases, leaving 16 bases between them. The CDR3 loop spans 15 amino acids. The germline CDR1 and CDR2 sequences are MNHEY and SMNVEV (reference sequence). The CDR3 coding sequence is TGTGCCAGCAGTCCAACCGGGACGCCTGACACTGAAGCTTTCTTT. Amino acid sequence: CASSPTGTPDTEAFF.

This clonotype was observed at least ten times. The chain has TRBV20-1 and TRBJ2-5, with 9 bases identical to TRBD2. This CDR3 is 17 amino acids long. Germline V gene data show CDR1 as DFQATT and CDR2 as SNEGSKA (reference sequence). V was clipped by 5 bases and J by 1 base; unmatched bases: 14. Here the CDR3 DNA reads TGCAGTGCTCCCACGGACCCGACTAGCGGCCTCCAAGAGACCCAGTACTTC. Translating gives CSAPTDPTSGLQETQYF.

At least ten counts were recorded for this clonotype. The J gene is TRBJ2-7, the V gene TRBV6-2 or TRBV6-3; 9 positions match TRBD2. The CDR3 extends over 13 amino acids. Germline values: CDR1 MNHEY, CDR2 SVGEGT. Trimming took 8 bases from V and 3 from J; bases not matched to a gene: 5. The chain's CDR3 is CASRAGGHYEQYF. The CDR3 DNA is TGTGCCAGCCGAGCGGGGGGACACTACGAGCAGTACTTC.

This clonotype was detected ten times or more. The chain couples TRBV5-6 to TRBJ2-3; D not resolved. CDR3 length: 11 residues. V gave up 1 base and J gave up 6 bases, with 3 bases separating them. Germline V lookup: CDR1 SGHDT, CDR2 YYEEEE. The CDR3: CASSLMDTQYF. DNA of the CDR3: TGTGCCAGCAGCTTGATGGATACGCAGTATTTT.

The chain links TRBV18 to TRBJ2-7; D may be TRBD1 (6 bases). V gave up 3 bases and J gave up 0 bases, with 15 bases separating them. The CDR3 runs to 16 residues. Germline V gene data show CDR1 as KGHSH and CDR2 as LQKENI. CDR3 region: CASSPRQGRNSYEQYF. CDR3 in DNA: TGTGCCAGCTCACCTAGGCAGGGGCGGAACTCCTACGAGCAGTACTTC.

The chain carries TRBV30 and TRBJ2-4; D ambiguous. CDR3 size: 15 residues. V shed 4 bases and J shed 0 bases, with 13 bases lying between them. Germline lookup yields CDR1 GTSNPN and CDR2 SVGIG (reference sequence). This chain's CDR3 is CAWNMGMGAKNIQYF. CDR3 DNA: TGTGCCTGGAATATGGGCATGGGAGCCAAAAACATTCAGTACTTC.

The CDR3: CASSDLQGGNGYGYTF. CDR3 nucleotides: TGCGCCAGCAGCGATCTTCAGGGGGGGAATGGATATGGCTACACCTTC. This chain uses TRBV5-1 with TRBJ1-2; 7 bases agree with TRBD1. Germline assignment: CDR1 SGHRS and CDR2 YFSETQ. V dropped 4 bases and J dropped 5; count of bases not matched to a gene: 14. CDR3 length: 16 amino acids.

This clonotype was counted at least ten times. J is TRBJ1-2 and V is TRBV15; 12 nucleotides match TRBD1. Germline V CDR1 and CDR2: LNHNV, YYDKDF (reference sequence). The CDR3 has 17 residues. Trimming cost V 0 bases and J 2 bases; bases outside gene matches: 4. The CDR3 loop is CATSRDRGTGGNYGYTF. As DNA, the CDR3 is TGTGCCACCAGCAGAGATCGGGGGACAGGGGGCAACTATGGCTACACCTTC.

This clonotype came up many times. The rearrangement uses TRBV29-1 and TRBJ2-5; TRBD1 matches at 8 bases. Germline trimming cut 4 bases from V and 1 base from J; bases unmatched to any gene: 2. Per germline, CDR1 SQVTM and CDR2 ANQGSEA. The CDR3 spans 13 residues. For the CDR3, the DNA is TGCAGCGTTGTCGGGACAGGCCAAGAGACCCAGTACTTC. The encoded protein is CSVVGTGQETQYF.

A few counts support this clonotype. This rearrangement joins TRBV7-2 to TRBJ2-1; possibly TRBD1 for D (7 bases). Trimming shortened V by 4 bases and J by 7 bases, and 17 bases separated the two germline ends. Germline CDR1 SGHTA, CDR2 FQGNSA. The CDR3 sequence is 15 residues long. CDR3 nucleotide sequence: TGTGCCAGCAGCTCCCAGGGGGGCCTGCAAAATGAGCAGTTCTTC. Amino acids: CASSSQGGLQNEQFF.

The rearrangement joins TRBV20-1 to TRBJ2-1, with 8 bases aligning to TRBD2. The germline V gene encodes CDR1 DFQATT and CDR2 SNEGSKA (reference sequence). This CDR3 has 18 residues. Losses at the gene ends were 6 bases for V and 1 base for J; bases not matched to a gene: 17. CDR3 loop: CSALGLTGGVRSYNEQFF. The CDR3 DNA reads as TGCAGTGCCCTGGGTCTGACGGGGGGGGTGCGTTCCTACAATGAGCAGTTCTTC.

This clonotype has ten or more counts. The chain couples TRBV11-2 to TRBJ2-1; TRBD2 is a possible D gene (5 bases). V lost 1 base and J lost 2, with 9 bases in between. CDR3 length: 15 residues. Looked up from germline, CDR1 is SGHAT and CDR2 is FQNNGV. CDR3 region: CASSLVYGAYNEQFF. The DNA for the CDR3 is TGTGCCAGCAGCTTAGTATACGGGGCCTACAATGAGCAGTTCTTC.

This clonotype has just a few counts. V is TRBV4-1 and J is TRBJ2-1; 8 bases align to TRBD1. The length of the CDR3 is 14 residues. Trimming at V came to 3 bases and at J to 12 bases, leaving 10 bases not matched to a gene. The germline V gene encodes CDR1 MGHRA and CDR2 YSYEKL. The CDR3 coding sequence is TGCGCCAGCAGCCACGCATTCGGACAGGGCGGGCAGTTCTTC. Protein product: CASSHAFGQGGQFF.

This clonotype was seen at least ten times. V usage is TRBV30 and J usage is TRBJ2-5; a possible D gene is TRBD1 (7 bases). Between the trimmed V and J ends, which lost 0 bases and 5 bases, there was a span of 16 bases. The CDR3 is 15 amino acids. Germline V gene sequence: CDR1 GTSNPN, CDR2 SVGIG (reference sequence). CDR3 coding DNA: TGTGCCTGGAGTGTAAGGGGGGACAGTTTGGAGACCCAGTACTTC. Encoded protein: CAWSVRGDSLETQYF.

This clonotype was observed at least ten times. The J gene is TRBJ2-1, the V gene TRBV5-6; 9 bases align to TRBD1. The CDR3 spans 15 residues. The V segment lost 0 bases and the J segment 13 bases; nucleotides outside the gene matches: 11. Per the germline V gene, CDR1 is SGHDT and CDR2 is YYEEEE. The CDR3, as DNA: TGTGCCAGCAGCTTGGAGACTAATACAGGGGGCATCCAGTTCTTC. This encodes CASSLETNTGGIQFF.

This clonotype showed up just a few times. This rearrangement joins TRBV7-9 to TRBJ1-5; D unclear. This CDR3 has 13 residues. Germline V gives CDR1 SEHNR, CDR2 FQNEAQ (reference sequence). V was shortened by 5 bases and J by 2 bases, with 7 bases between the two germline ends. CDR3 nucleotide sequence: TGTGCCAGCAGCAGGGTTGGCAATCAGCCCCAGCATTTT. Translating it yields CASSRVGNQPQHF.

This clonotype was observed many times. The chain carries TRBV4-2 and TRBJ1-2; possible D gene TRBD1, 6 bases. Trimming stripped 4 bases from V and 2 bases from J, with 20 bases between. The germline V gene encodes CDR1 LGHNA and CDR2 YNFKEQ. This CDR3 contains 17 residues. In DNA, the CDR3 is TGTGCCAGCAGCCCAGGGGCAGACCGAAACCTAAACTATGGCTACACCTTC. Translation: CASSPGADRNLNYGYTF.

This clonotype turned up a few times. The chain couples TRBV7-2 to TRBJ2-2; 8 positions match TRBD1. The CDR3 runs 15 residues. Germline V gene data show CDR1 as SGHTA and CDR2 as FQGNSA. The V and J ends lost 4 bases and 5 bases, in that order; junction bases with no gene match: 6. The CDR3 region has the DNA TGTGCCAGCAGCTCCGGACAGGGATGGACCGGGGAGCTGTTTTTT. It codes for CASSSGQGWTGELFF.